This TCR beta chain was sequenced in a study of blood T cells in healthy people across ages (dated by TCRdb to between 2014 and 2017). Regarding the complete study: In model experiments, template switching captured about one uniquely barcoded TCR beta cDNA molecule for every two T cells. The study measured age-related changes in TCR beta repertoire diversity using deep sequencing normalized with unique cDNA molecular identifiers. Four age groups were formed from the donors: young (average approximately 17 years), middle-aged (approximately 39), aged (roughly 56) and long-lived (around 82). Donors of different ages were randomly distributed across sequencing lanes to avoid experimental bias. Two additional independent replicas of 1 million unique cDNA reads from the same blood draw were analyzed for two donors (one aged 18 to 29 and one aged 80 or older).

In its sample, this clonotype was seen once. No antigen is known for it. The sample holds no much larger clone one base away, and base qualities are not on file. On its own, one read is weak support. The 39 donors, aged 6 to 90 years, were systemically healthy Caucasian individuals from Russia. Around 10 milliliters of peripheral blood were collected from each donor into EDTA-treated Vacutainer tubes. Ficoll-Paque density-gradient centrifugation was used to isolate PBMCs, with at least 6.5 million per sample. Trizol reagent was used to extract total RNA from PBMCs, with at least 6 micrograms per sample. For every donor, flow cytometry on a PBMC aliquot measured the percentage of naive CD45RAhigh/CD27high T cells. Libraries were made using 5' RACE. Sequencing relied on an Illumina HiSeq 2500. A second PCR of roughly 6 to 11 cycles was run with a J-beta primer mix and a sample-barcoded 5' primer. Each TCR beta cDNA molecule received a unique molecular identifier from a template-switch 5' adaptor carrying 12 random nucleotides. At least 2.5 million CDR3-containing paired-end reads were obtained from each sample. All of the RNA was converted into first-strand cDNA using the Mint cDNA synthesis kit, with a TRBC-specific oligonucleotide serving as the primer. All cDNA was treated with uracil-DNA glycosylase and then went through a first 18-cycle PCR with the universal primers M1SS and BC2_uni_R. Under the source paper's analysis protocol: For normalization, 1 million high-quality reads were randomly selected from each sample, with every read carrying a distinct molecular identifier. Reads with shared molecular identifiers were discarded instead of being binned into consensus sequences. MiTCR, set to a Q25 quality threshold and the strictest error-elimination algorithm, was used for CDR3 identification, clonotype clustering and error correction. A nonparametric unseen species model with Euler transformation was used to estimate a lower bound on total TCR beta diversity. TCRdb's own reprocessing of the public reads used fastp at Q25 and MiXCR and kept productive beta chains. One record per CDR3 amino acid sequence lists the most common genes and DNA. The authors' filters were not applied to this entry. The sample yields hundreds of thousands of distinct CDR3 sequences; approximately 31% were counted once. Jointly, the top ten make up over 15% of the sample.

From the cysteine through the phenylalanine, the CDR3 covers 14 amino acids. Of all the DNA, just the CDR3 is kept, 42 bases in frame from base 1. Trimming at the junction amounts to 6 bases on V and 11 bases on J, and the germline ends lie 22 bases apart. According to the germline V gene, CDR1 reads MDHEN and CDR2 reads SYDVKM. Summary of the overall study and its limitations: Since profiling was done on bulk unsorted PBMCs, naive and antigen-experienced compartments could not be conclusively compared. The percentage of naive T cells measured by flow cytometry correlated strongly with observed TCR beta diversity. The long-lived group showed more naive CD4+ T cells, fewer expanded clones and increased TCR diversity than the aged group, suggesting age selection. Estimates of total diversity from one million sequenced T cells were regarded as lower bounds and underestimates. Because donor CMV infection status was unknown, age-related changes in expanded clonotypes were potentially confounded. Observed TCR beta diversity per million T cells fell roughly linearly with age, and a significant reduction was already apparent by age roughly 40.

The chain joins TRBV28 to TRBJ2-5; TRBD1 might be the D gene, on 6 matching bases. Material: blood. This clonotype was obtained from a woman older than 75 in good health. Donor details come from another sample of the same person, matched by shared clones. Here is the DNA: TGTGCCAGCAGAGCACCAGGGGAAGGCTACGGGCAGTACTTC. Translated, this gives CASRAPGEGYGQYF.